The clone carrying this TCR beta chain showed up just once. The antigen is undetermined. This entry is derived from a study of shared clonotypes between healthy human individuals. Notes on the study in general: Researchers sampled blood only, noting tissue repertoires likely differ. Larger richness was generally estimated for naive than memory subsets.

The V and J ends lost 4 bases and 6 bases, in that order; junction bases with no gene match: 13. This CDR3 region has 15 residues. CDR1 SGDLS and CDR2 YYNGEE come from the germline V gene. At a deep level, the assay was run. Assay: immunoSEQ multiplex PCR; the TCRdb copy retains only in-frame clones and omits some. This sample carries about 1.4 million clones, about 96% of them seen once, and the ten largest clones take approximately 1%. Nashville, Tennessee was home to all donors, each a Caucasian adult. The rearrangement joins TRBV9 to TRBJ2-7; 7 bases line up with TRBD2. The clonotype was recovered from a man aged 25-45 years in good health. Material: naive CD4+ T cells sorted from blood. Subset meaning: CD45RA+ positively selected. The CDR3 sequence is CASSSGTTWRGEQYF. CDR3 in DNA: TGTGCCAGCAGCTCAGGGACTACTTGGAGAGGCGAGCAGTACTTC.